This entry is about one TCR beta chain. Antigen specificity is unknown. Co-extraction of RNA and DNA was performed on 20-30 mg of unsorted bulk tissue. Each of the tumor samples contained in excess of 75% viable tumor cells. The sample originates from a study of tumor-infiltrating lymphocytes in primary liver carcinoma. Across the whole study: Patients, male and female, were 30 to 69 years old.

Germline V CDR1 and CDR2: SQVTM, ANQGSEA. CDR3 length: 14 residues. V lost 6 bases to trimming and J lost 13 bases; unmatched junction nucleotides: 21. Starting from 500 ng of total RNA, TCR beta cDNA was produced with a primer in the constant region. Three nested multiplex PCR rounds, a slightly modified ARM-PCR, produced the libraries for TCR beta. Investigators reported that the first two PCR rounds, at roughly 10 cycles each, used TRBV1-TRBV30 forward primers with a C-beta reverse primer. TCRdb ran MiXCR on the multiplex PCR reads and lists one entry per CDR3 protein. The repertoire has under 130,000 distinct CDR3 sequences, roughly 80% of them found once; the top ten carry approximately 21%. Study observations and caveats: Tumors had a top-250-clone fraction that was significantly higher than blood (p = 0.039).

The TCR was taken from a man between 40 and 49 years old with primary liver carcinoma and hepatitis B virus infection. V gene TRBV29-1 combines with J gene TRBJ2-7; 7 bases match TRBD1. Sequenced material: liver tumor tissue from sampling region 3. Described subset: tumor region T3, left-lateral pole. CDR3 sequence: CSVPDRVDQVEYYF. CDR3 nucleotides: TGCAGCGTCCCAGACAGGGTGGATCAGGTTGAGTACTACTTC.